A single sample gave rise to the 26 T cell receptor beta chains below, sequenced in a study of response to subunit inactivated influenza vaccine. A single record per CDR3 protein comes from TCRdb applying MiXCR to the RT-PCR reads. This table holds 590,000 or so distinct CDR3 sequences, 14% found once. The sample here was PBMCs from blood, taken roughly 15 days before vaccination. The receptors shown here come from a man aged 45-60 years who received an inactivated influenza vaccine.

The chain links TRBV7-9 to TRBJ2-2; D is undetermined. The V end was cut by 3 bases, the J end by 4 bases, with 6 bases between. The germline CDR1 and CDR2 sequences are SEHNR and FQNEAQ (reference sequence). This CDR3 is 13 amino acids long. CDR3 amino acids: CASSFSSTGELFF. Written as DNA, the CDR3 is TGTGCCAGCAGCTTTTCGAGCACCGGGGAGCTGTTTTTT.

There are a few counts of this clonotype. The chain employs TRBV20-1 and TRBJ2-1; TRBD2 matches 9 bases. There are 16 residues in the CDR3. The junction had 15 bases not matched to a gene; V was cut back by 8 bases and J by 4 bases. From germline, CDR1 is DFQATT and CDR2 SNEGSKA (reference sequence). The CDR3, as DNA: TGCAGTCCCCGAGGGCGGGAGGGCCCAGGGTACAATGAGCAGTTCTTC. It codes for CSPRGREGPGYNEQFF.

This clonotype was observed a single time. The CDR3 region is CASSPLQEKNTEAFF. The DNA of the CDR3 is TGTGCCAGCTCACCACTACAGGAAAAGAACACTGAAGCTTTCTTT. The rearrangement links TRBV18 to TRBJ1-1; possible D gene TRBD1, 5 bases. Germline CDR1 reads KGHSH; CDR2 reads LQKENI. The V end lost 1 base, the J end lost 1 base, and 10 bases lay between the germline ends. The CDR3 runs 15 residues.

This clonotype was detected many times. V and J are TRBV11-2 and TRBJ2-5; D may be TRBD1 (6 bases). Per germline, CDR1 SGHAT and CDR2 FQNNGV. Trimming took off 1 base at V and 5 bases at J, with 14 bases between the two ends. The CDR3 loop spans 15 amino acids. CDR3 nucleotides: TGTGCCAGCAGCTTAGTGGGGGCCCTCGGGGAGACCCAGTACTTC. This encodes CASSLVGALGETQYF.

This chain uses TRBV27 with TRBJ2-6; TRBD1 is a possible D gene (7 bases). The CDR3 has 17 amino acids. Germline V gives CDR1 MNHEY, CDR2 SMNVEV (reference sequence). V shed 10 bases and J shed 2 bases, with 21 bases lying between them. The CDR3: CATTTHRGGPGANVLTF. Written as DNA, the CDR3 is TGTGCCACCACTACACACAGGGGAGGCCCTGGGGCCAACGTCCTGACTTTC.

This clonotype was counted only a few times. The rearrangement links TRBV12-3 or TRBV12-4 to TRBJ2-1, with D tentatively TRBD1 (6 bases). V lost 5 bases, J lost 4 bases, and 9 bases lay in between. The CDR3 runs to 13 residues. The CDR3 sequence is CASSKDSYNEQFF. In DNA, the CDR3 is TGTGCCAGCAGTAAGGACAGTTACAATGAGCAGTTCTTC.

This clonotype has more than one count but fewer than ten. The chain carries TRBV12-3 or TRBV12-4 and TRBJ2-7; possibly TRBD1 or TRBD2 for D (5 bases each). This CDR3 contains 15 residues. V was shortened by 4 bases and J by 3 bases, with 16 bases between the two germline ends. This CDR3 reads CASSSRGSQGYEQYF. Written as DNA, the CDR3 is TGTGCCAGCAGTTCTCGGGGCTCCCAAGGCTACGAGCAGTACTTC.

The chain carries TRBV11-2 and TRBJ1-1; D ambiguous. The V gene lost 4 bases and the J gene lost 1 base, with 10 bases spanning the gap. CDR3 length: 14 amino acids. The V gene's germline CDR1 is SGHAT and CDR2 FQNNGV. CDR3 protein: CASSYLYSNTEAFF. CDR3 bases: TGTGCCAGCAGCTACCTATATTCGAACACTGAAGCTTTCTTT.

The chain employs TRBV12-5 and TRBJ2-2; 8 nucleotides align to TRBD2. Germline V gene sequence: CDR1 LGHNT, CDR2 FRNRAP. The junction had 8 bases not matched to a gene; V was cut back by 7 bases and J by 1 base. The CDR3 is 16 amino acids. CDR3 bases: TGTGCTAGTGCTCCCCCCGGGGGGGAGAACACCGGGGAGCTGTTTTTT. The encoded protein is CASAPPGGENTGELFF.

The chain uses TRBV3-1 and TRBJ2-1, with D perhaps TRBD2 (6 bases). CDR3 length equals 12 residues. Germline-derived CDR1 and CDR2 are LGHDT and YNNKEL (reference sequence). Trimming left V 4 bases short and J 12 bases short, with 13 bases between. In nucleotides, the CDR3 is TGTGCCAGCAGCCGACTAGGGAGCTCGCAGTTCTTC. It translates to CASSRLGSSQFF.

This clonotype was detected a few times. The CDR3 sequence is CASSATGTENTEAFF. DNA of the CDR3: TGTGCCAGCAGTGCCACCGGGACAGAGAACACTGAAGCTTTCTTT. V and J are TRBV2 and TRBJ1-1, with 7 bases aligning to TRBD1. Germline assignment: CDR1 SNHLY and CDR2 FYNNEI. Trimming removed 4 bases from V and 1 base from J; junction bases left unmatched: 6. This CDR3 contains 15 residues.

This clonotype appeared a few times. This chain joins TRBV20-1 and TRBJ1-3; tentatively, D is TRBD1 (6 bases). This CDR3 has 12 residues. Germline V gives CDR1 DFQATT, CDR2 SNEGSKA (reference sequence). V lost 3 bases and J lost 7, with 10 bases in between. The CDR3 DNA reads as TGCAGTGCTAGGGGTACAGGGAACACCATATATTTT. Amino acid sequence: CSARGTGNTIYF.

A remark on this clonotype: The conserved final phenylalanine or tryptophan is absent from the CDR3, which likely points to a read error. It is unclear where the CDR3 begins or ends on the DNA, so no DNA is shown, and the CDR3 is as TCRdb lists it. The chain couples TRBV2 to TRBJ2-1; the tabulated D call, TRBD2, remains unverified against the DNA. The CDR3 is 11 amino acids long, termini counted. Germline CDR1 SNHLY, CDR2 FYNNEI. The CDR3 region is CASSEAGRAQI.

This clonotype was detected a few times. The V call is TRBV7-9, the J call TRBJ2-1; possibly TRBD2 for D (5 bases). CDR3 length equals 13 residues. Trimming pared 5 bases from V and 7 bases from J, leaving 12 bases between. Germline assignment: CDR1 SEHNR and CDR2 FQNEAQ (reference sequence). The CDR3 sequence: CASSPLGENEQFF. In nucleotides, the CDR3 is TGTGCCAGCAGCCCCCTGGGAGAAAATGAGCAGTTCTTC.

The chain links TRBV7-9 to TRBJ1-2; D remains unclear. Deletions cut 6 bases from V and 4 bases from J, with 21 bases between. Germline V lookup: CDR1 SEHNR, CDR2 FQNEAQ (reference sequence). The CDR3 extends over 16 amino acids. CDR3 DNA: TGTGCCAGCAGTCTCTACTTGTCCGCCGGCCCCTATGGCTACACCTTC. Translating it yields CASSLYLSAGPYGYTF. The variable domain in full, completed from reference TRBV7-9 and TRBJ1-2, reads DTGVSQNPRHKITKRGQNVTFRCDPISEHNRLYWYRQTLGQGPEFLTYFQNEAQLEKSRLLSDRFSAERPKGSFSTLEIQRTEQGDSAMYLCASSLYLSAGPYGYTFGSGTRLTVV.

In this sample, this clonotype turned up many times. This CDR3 is CSVEWGTGTGEQYF. CDR3 nucleotide sequence: TGCAGCGTTGAATGGGGGACAGGAACGGGCGAGCAGTACTTC. The rearrangement joins TRBV29-1 to TRBJ2-7, with TRBD1 identical over 8 bases. Trimming at V came to 2 bases and at J to 6 bases, leaving 9 bases not matched to a gene. From germline, CDR1 is SQVTM and CDR2 ANQGSEA. The CDR3 spans 14 residues.

The chain recombines TRBV12-3 or TRBV12-4 with TRBJ1-2; 7 nucleotides align to TRBD1. With 8 bases clipped from V and 4 bases from J, the junction kept 13 bases outside the gene matches. The CDR3 extends over 15 amino acids. The CDR3 sequence is CASLWTGAGGYGYTF. In DNA form, the CDR3 reads TGTGCCAGCCTCTGGACAGGCGCTGGGGGCTATGGCTACACCTTC.

A few counts support this clonotype. Here the CDR3 reads CASSLRESYSNQPQHF. Written as DNA, the CDR3 is TGTGCCAGCAGTTTGAGGGAGTCATATAGCAATCAGCCCCAGCATTTT. The chain combines TRBV28 with TRBJ1-5, with D uncertain. V dropped 3 bases and J dropped 0 bases, with 12 bases sitting between them. CDR1 and CDR2 (germline): MDHEN, SYDVKM. This CDR3 has 16 amino acids.

J is TRBJ2-3 and V is TRBV7-9, with 11 bases identical to TRBD2. V shed 11 bases, J shed 2 bases, and the junction held 6 bases outside the gene matches. The CDR3 extends over 14 amino acids. CDR1 is SEHNR and CDR2 is FQNEAQ in the germline V gene (reference sequence). CDR3 DNA sequence: TGTGCCGTATCGACTAGCGGGAACACAGATACGCAGTATTTT. The encoded protein is CAVSTSGNTDTQYF.

This clonotype was counted a few times. This rearrangement joins TRBV3-1 to TRBJ2-5; perhaps TRBD2 as D (6 bases). Germline CDR1 is LGHDT and CDR2 is YNNKEL (reference sequence). The CDR3 sequence is 15 residues long. Trimming cost V 4 bases and J 2 bases, with 14 bases left between them. For the CDR3, the DNA is TGTGCCAGCAGCCGGAGGGTACAGGCTCAAGAGACCCAGTACTTC. Protein product: CASSRRVQAQETQYF.

This clonotype has just a few counts. This chain connects TRBV20-1 to TRBJ2-7; the match to TRBD2 covers 16 bases. Germline CDR1 reads DFQATT; CDR2 reads SNEGSKA (reference sequence). The CDR3 has 16 amino acids. V gave up 0 bases and J gave up 4 bases; unmatched junction bases: 3. The CDR3, as DNA: TGCAGTGCTAGAGATAAGGGACTAGCGGGAGGGTACGAGCAGTACTTC. Encoded protein: CSARDKGLAGGYEQYF.

The rearrangement links TRBV5-1 to TRBJ2-5; 8 bases map to TRBD1. Germline V CDR1 and CDR2: SGHRS, YFSETQ. The CDR3 covers 15 residues. With V trimmed by 4 bases and J by 5 bases, 10 bases remained unmatched. CDR3 DNA sequence: TGCGCCAGCAGCGAACAGACAGGGGTGGGTGAGACCCAGTACTTC. It is translated as CASSEQTGVGETQYF.

This clonotype was seen repeatedly, ten times or more. The chain carries TRBV7-2 and TRBJ2-3; a possible D gene is TRBD1 (7 bases). CDR1 SGHTA and CDR2 FQGNSA come from the germline V gene. V dropped 5 bases and J dropped 3 bases, with 12 bases sitting between them. CDR3 length: 14 amino acids. The CDR3 is CASSPQGRTDTQYF. The CDR3 DNA sequence: TGTGCCAGCAGCCCACAGGGGAGGACAGATACGCAGTATTTT. Full variable domain (remainder filled in from reference TRBV7-2 and TRBJ2-3): GAGVSQSPSNKVTEKGKDVELRCDPISGHTALYWYRQSLGQGLEFLIYFQGNSAPDKSGLPSDRFSAERTGGSVSTLTIQRTQQEDSAVYLCASSPQGRTDTQYFGPGTRLTVL.

The chain employs TRBV12-3 or TRBV12-4 and TRBJ2-7, with D unresolved. V dropped 3 bases and J dropped 2 bases, with 8 bases sitting between them. The CDR3 spans 13 residues. The CDR3 loop is CASSFRWTYEQYF. The CDR3 DNA reads as TGTGCCAGCAGTTTTAGGTGGACCTACGAGCAGTACTTC.

The chain is built from TRBV7-8 and TRBJ2-6, with TRBD2 matching over 11 bases. Germline CDR1 reads SGHVS; CDR2 reads FQNEAQ. This CDR3 has 17 amino acids. The V and J ends lost 10 bases and 0 bases, in that order; junction bases with no gene match: 8. CDR3 protein: CATVLAGGSSGANVLTF. Written as DNA, the CDR3 is TGTGCCACCGTCCTAGCGGGAGGCAGCTCTGGGGCCAACGTCCTGACTTTC.

The chain joins TRBV4-1 to TRBJ2-4, with D maybe TRBD2 (6 bases). Trimming removed 0 bases from V and 1 base from J, with 10 bases in between. Germline V gene sequence: CDR1 MGHRA, CDR2 YSYEKL. The CDR3 length is 16 residues. For the CDR3, the DNA is TGCGCCAGCAGCCAAGATTCGAGCGGGGCCAAAAACATTCAGTACTTC. Amino acid sequence: CASSQDSSGAKNIQYF.